This TCR beta chain was recovered during a study of cytomegalovirus exposure and HLA in healthy donors. The sample holds a few counts of this clone. 13 Jbeta primers and 60 Vbeta primers were used for the PCR. Produced via immunoSEQ multiplex PCR; TCRdb's table is partial and in-frame only. The sample lists under 200,000 clones, approximately 85% occurring once. The CDR3 runs to 14 residues. Germline values: CDR1 SNHLY, CDR2 FYNNEI. V gave up 4 bases and J gave up 0 bases, with 9 bases separating them. The chain combines TRBV2 with TRBJ1-1; tentative D call: TRBD1 (6 bases). The material sequenced was PBMCs. The origin of this receptor is a woman younger than 30 in good health and CMV-seronegative. The CDR3, as DNA: TGTGCCAGCAGTGTCGACAGGATGAACACTGAAGCTTTCTTT. It encodes CASSVDRMNTEAFF.